The rows below give T cell receptor beta chains drawn from one sample of a study of cytomegalovirus exposure and HLA in healthy donors. The table came from immunoSEQ multiplex PCR; TCRdb's copy has only in-frame clones and leaves some out. Of 83,000 or so clones listed, roughly 80% are singletons. Sequenced input: PBMCs. Receptors originate from a man aged 30 to 39 in good health and CMV-seropositive. CDR3s include the opening cysteine and the closing phenylalanine or tryptophan. Each record gives: V gene, clone size, D gene, J gene, CDR3 protein, CDR3 DNA. The D gene is left open where the match is weak. Some rows mark clone size as missing; the rest say once, few, many or name a class of expanded clone.

>TRBV16|.|TRBD1|TRBJ2-3
CASSRQGSADTQYF
TGTGCCAGCAGCCGACAGGGGTCCGCAGATACGCAGTATTTT
>TRBV19|.|.|TRBJ2-1
CASSIVRVMSSYNEQFF
TGTGCCAGTAGTATAGTGAGGGTTATGAGCTCCTACAATGAGCAGTTCTTC
>TRBV4-1|.|.|TRBJ2-1
CASSQTGTRRDEQFF
TGCGCCAGCAGCCAAACCGGGACCCGGAGGGATGAGCAGTTCTTC
>TRBV5-1|.|TRBD1|TRBJ2-2
CASSLGTGVIDPGELFF
TGCGCCAGCAGCCTCGGGACAGGGGTAATAGACCCCGGGGAGCTGTTTTTT
>TRBV29-1|.|.|TRBJ2-1
CSVTATGYYNEQFF
TGCAGCGTTACAGCAACAGGCTACTACAATGAGCAGTTCTTC
>TRBV14|.|TRBD1|TRBJ2-7
CASSQVPGQDSTYEQYF
TGTGCCAGCAGCCAAGTCCCGGGACAGGACTCGACCTACGAGCAGTACTTC
>TRBV6-5|.|.|TRBJ1-2
CASSYDSLGYTF
TGTGCCAGCAGTTACGACAGTCTTGGCTACACCTTC
>TRBV6-5|few|.|TRBJ1-1
CASSYLEGNTEAFF
TGTGCCAGCAGTTATCTCGAGGGGAACACTGAAGCTTTCTTT
>TRBV29-1|.|.|TRBJ1-2
CSVEDLGGGYTF
TGCAGCGTTGAAGATCTAGGAGGCGGCTACACCTTC
>TRBV6-6|.|TRBD1|TRBJ1-1
CASSLGTGEAFF
TGTGCCAGCAGTCTGGGGACAGGTGAAGCTTTCTTT
>TRBV30|.|.|TRBJ1-1
CAWSVDRKITEAFF
TGTGCCTGGAGTGTAGACAGAAAGATCACTGAAGCTTTCTTT
>TRBV11-1|once|TRBD2|TRBJ2-7
CASSFGTSGSYEQYF
TGTGCCAGCAGCTTCGGGACTAGCGGGTCCTACGAGCAGTACTTC
>TRBV5-1|.|.|TRBJ1-2
CASRTGTENYGYTF
TGCGCCAGCAGAACAGGGACGGAAAACTATGGCTACACCTTC
>TRBV5-6|.|.|TRBJ1-3
CASSETGRRNTIYF
TGTGCCAGCAGCGAAACAGGGCGGAGAAACACCATATATTTT
>TRBV5-4|.|.|TRBJ2-2
CASSWGLANTGELFF
TGTGCCAGCAGCTGGGGACTTGCGAACACCGGGGAGCTGTTTTTT
>TRBV6-1|.|.|TRBJ1-5
CASRGYGNQPQHF
TGTGCCAGCCGGGGGTACGGCAATCAGCCCCAGCATTTT
>TRBV7-6|.|TRBD1|TRBJ1-1
CASSSTGTGKTNTEAFF
TGTGCCAGCAGCTCAACCGGGACAGGGAAAACGAACACTGAAGCTTTCTTT
>TRBV28|.|.|TRBJ1-5
CASSFAGPINQPQHF
TGTGCCAGCAGTTTCGCAGGGCCCATCAATCAGCCCCAGCATTTT
>TRBV6-5|.|TRBD1|TRBJ1-1
CASRSTGGYTEAFF
TGTGCCAGCAGATCGACAGGGGGCTACACTGAAGCTTTCTTT
>TRBV18|.|.|TRBJ1-4
CASSLTTGTQTTNEKLFF
TGTGCCAGCTCACTGACAACCGGGACACAGACAACTAATGAAAAACTGTTTTTT
>TRBV7-8|.|.|TRBJ2-7
CASSLGRPYEQYF
TGTGCCAGCAGCTTAGGGAGGCCCTACGAGCAGTACTTC
>TRBV6-1|.|.|TRBJ2-7
CASSEQGRYEQYF
TGTGCCAGCAGTGAACAGGGGCGCTACGAGCAGTACTTC
>TRBV5-1|.|.|TRBJ2-1
CASSLDGSSYNEQFF
TGCGCCAGCAGCTTGGACGGGAGCTCCTACAATGAGCAGTTCTTC
>TRBV4-1|.|.|TRBJ1-1
CASSQEPGGNTEAFF
TGCGCCAGCAGCCAAGAGCCCGGGGGGAACACTGAAGCTTTCTTT
>TRBV30|.|.|TRBJ1-1
CAWSVLRGTEAFF
TGTGCCTGGAGTGTACTTAGGGGCACTGAAGCTTTCTTT
>TRBV2|.|.|TRBJ2-7
CASSEAGVSGGSYEQYF
TGTGCCAGCAGTGAAGCGGGGGTGTCAGGGGGGTCGTACGAGCAGTACTTC
>TRBV11-2|.|.|TRBJ1-6
CASSLVVGHSPLHF
TGTGCCAGCAGCTTAGTAGTGGGCCATTCACCCCTCCACTTT
>TRBV15|.|TRBD2|TRBJ2-1
CATREPSGGWDNEQFF
TGTGCCACCAGGGAGCCTAGCGGGGGGTGGGACAATGAGCAGTTCTTC
>TRBV6-4|.|.|TRBJ1-1
CASSREENTEAFF
TGTGCCAGCAGCCGGGAAGAAAACACTGAAGCTTTCTTT
>TRBV14|.|.|TRBJ2-1
CASSPWGGEEGFF
TGTGCCAGCAGCCCATGGGGCGGGGAGGAGGGGTTCTTC
>TRBV19|.|.|TRBJ2-1
CASSMWEDEQFF
TGTGCCAGTAGTATGTGGGAGGATGAGCAGTTCTTC
>TRBV18|once|.|TRBJ2-7
CASSPVPGTNLYEQYF
TGTGCCAGCTCACCAGTCCCCGGGACAAACCTTTACGAGCAGTACTTC
>TRBV14|.|.|TRBJ1-6
CASSQDRSQVGSSPLHF
TGTGCCAGCAGCCAAGACCGGAGTCAGGTCGGGAGTTCACCCCTCCACTTT
>TRBV6-9|once|TRBD1|TRBJ1-2
CASAGQGFAYGYTF
TGTGCCAGCGCGGGACAGGGATTTGCCTATGGCTACACCTTC
>TRBV30|.|.|TRBJ2-2
CAWNLRGADTGELFF
TGTGCCTGGAATCTTCGGGGGGCGGACACCGGGGAGCTGTTTTTT
>TRBV30|.|TRBD1|TRBJ2-7
CAWSPGQGRSYEQYF
TGTGCCTGGAGCCCCGGACAGGGTCGGTCCTACGAGCAGTACTTC
>TRBV30|.|.|TRBJ2-5
CAWSGRPETQYF
TGTGCCTGGAGTGGGAGGCCGGAGACCCAGTACTTC
>TRBV5-1|.|.|TRBJ1-4
CASSLAGKLFF
TGCGCCAGCAGCTTGGCCGGGAAACTGTTTTTT
>TRBV18|once|.|TRBJ1-4
CASSPNRAKNEKLFF
TGTGCCAGCTCTCCCAACAGGGCCAAAAATGAAAAACTGTTTTTT
>TRBV7-9|.|TRBD1|TRBJ2-3
CASSLGTWTGSTDTQYF
TGTGCCAGCAGCTTAGGTACGTGGACAGGGAGCACAGATACGCAGTATTTT
>TRBV19|.|TRBD1|TRBJ2-7
CASSMDRGFTKQYF
TGTGCCAGTAGTATGGACAGGGGTTTCACAAAGCAGTACTTC
>TRBV6-5|.|TRBD1|TRBJ1-2
CASSPGTGYGYTF
TGTGCCAGCAGCCCCGGGACAGGGTATGGCTACACCTTC
>TRBV5-4|.|TRBD1|TRBJ2-7
CASRLQGAYEQYF
TGTGCCAGCAGGCTACAGGGGGCTTACGAGCAGTACTTC
>TRBV18|.|TRBD1|TRBJ2-2
CASSQLRTGPNTGELFF
TGTGCCAGCTCACAACTAAGGACAGGGCCCAACACCGGGGAGCTGTTTTTT
>TRBV2|.|.|TRBJ1-2
CASSDSRDKRGYTF
TGTGCCAGCAGTGACTCCCGGGACAAGCGGGGCTACACCTTC
>TRBV30|once|TRBD2|TRBJ2-1
CAWSVLAGGLNVGNEQFF
TGTGCCTGGAGTGTACTAGCGGGGGGGCTCAATGTCGGCAATGAGCAGTTCTTC
>TRBV5-1|.|TRBD2|TRBJ2-2
CASSQDTGTIYTGELFF
TGCGCCAGCAGCCAAGATACCGGGACTATTTACACCGGGGAGCTGTTTTTT
>TRBV4-3|.|.|TRBJ1-6
CASSQEGAAYNSPLHF
TGCGCCAGCAGCCAAGAAGGGGCCGCTTATAATTCACCCCTCCACTTT
>TRBV7-8|.|.|TRBJ2-5
CASSLGATEETQYF
TGTGCCAGCAGCTTGGGCGCCACAGAAGAGACCCAGTACTTC
>TRBV5-4|few|TRBD1|TRBJ2-7
CASSFRGSEQYF
TGTGCCAGCAGCTTCAGGGGGTCCGAGCAGTACTTC
>TRBV4-2|.|TRBD1|TRBJ1-6
CASSNPDRVNSPLHF
TGTGCCAGCAGCAACCCAGACAGGGTTAATTCACCCCTCCACTTT
>TRBV7-3|.|.|TRBJ2-3
CASSLTQSTDTQYF
TGTGCCAGCAGCTTAACACAGTCCACAGATACGCAGTATTTT
>TRBV6-5|.|TRBD1|TRBJ2-1
CASSQDRGHEQFF
TGTGCCAGCAGTCAAGACAGGGGGCATGAGCAGTTCTTC